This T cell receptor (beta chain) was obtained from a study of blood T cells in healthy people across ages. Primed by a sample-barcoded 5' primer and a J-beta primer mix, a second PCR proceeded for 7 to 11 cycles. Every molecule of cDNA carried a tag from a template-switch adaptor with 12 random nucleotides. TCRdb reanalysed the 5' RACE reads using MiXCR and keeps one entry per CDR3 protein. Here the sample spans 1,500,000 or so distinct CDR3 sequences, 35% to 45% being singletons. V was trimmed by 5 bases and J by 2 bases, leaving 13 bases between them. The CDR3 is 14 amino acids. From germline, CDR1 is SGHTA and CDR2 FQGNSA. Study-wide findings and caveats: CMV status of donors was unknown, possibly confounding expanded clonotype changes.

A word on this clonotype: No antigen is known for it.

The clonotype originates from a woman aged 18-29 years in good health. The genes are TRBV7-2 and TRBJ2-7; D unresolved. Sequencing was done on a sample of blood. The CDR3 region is CASSPVGFAYEQYF. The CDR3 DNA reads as TGTGCCAGCAGCCCAGTGGGGTTCGCCTACGAGCAGTACTTC.